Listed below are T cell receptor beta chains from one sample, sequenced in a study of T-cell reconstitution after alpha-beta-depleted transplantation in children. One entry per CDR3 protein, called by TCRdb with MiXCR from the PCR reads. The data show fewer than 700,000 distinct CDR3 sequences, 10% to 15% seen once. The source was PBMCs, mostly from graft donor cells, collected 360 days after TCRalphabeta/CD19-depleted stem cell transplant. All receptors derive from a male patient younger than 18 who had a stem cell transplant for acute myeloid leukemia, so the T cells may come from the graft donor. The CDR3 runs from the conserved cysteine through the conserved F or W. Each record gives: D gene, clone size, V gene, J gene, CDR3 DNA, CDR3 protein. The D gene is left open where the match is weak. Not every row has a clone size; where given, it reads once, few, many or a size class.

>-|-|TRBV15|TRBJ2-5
TGTGCCACCAGCAGAGCGGGAGAGGGACAAGAGACCCAGTACTTC
CATSRAGEGQETQYF
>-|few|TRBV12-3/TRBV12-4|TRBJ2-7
TGTGCCAGCAGTGCCCGTTACAGGGTTTTAAACGACGAGCAGTACTTC
CASSARYRVLNDEQYF
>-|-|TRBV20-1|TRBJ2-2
TGCAGTGCTAGTGGGGAGAAATTGAACACCGGGGAGCTGTTTTTT
CSASGEKLNTGELFF
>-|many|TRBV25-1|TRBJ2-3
TGTGCCAGCAGGCTCGGAGATACGCAGTATTTT
CASRLGDTQYF
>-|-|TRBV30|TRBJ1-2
TGTGCCTGGAGTGGGGGGAGAGGTTTCTATGGCTACACCTTC
CAWSGGRGFYGYTF
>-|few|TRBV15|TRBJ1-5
TGTGCCACCAGCAGAGATCGGGGGGACAATCAGCCCCAGCATTTT
CATSRDRGDNQPQHF
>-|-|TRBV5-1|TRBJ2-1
TGCGCCAGCAGCCCCCGAGGGGCGAGGGTGGTATACAATGAGCAGTTCTTC
CASSPRGARVVYNEQFF
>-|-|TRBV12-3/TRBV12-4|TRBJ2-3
TGTGCCAGCAGTTTGGCCCCGGGGGTTCGCACAGATACGCAGTATTTT
CASSLAPGVRTDTQYF
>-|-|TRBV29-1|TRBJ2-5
TGCAGCGTTTTCGCGCCGGGCCAGCAAGAGACCCAGTACTTC
CSVFAPGQQETQYF
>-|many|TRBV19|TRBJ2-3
TGTGCCAGTAGGCGGACGCCGAATACAGATACGCAGTATTTT
CASRRTPNTDTQYF
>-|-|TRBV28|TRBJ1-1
TGTGCCAGCAGTTTTTTGGCTGGAGGGGGCACTGAAGCTTTCTTT
CASSFLAGGGTEAFF
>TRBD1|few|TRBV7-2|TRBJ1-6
TGTGCCAGCAGATCGACAGGGGGAGGTTCACCCCTCCACTTT
CASRSTGGGSPLHF
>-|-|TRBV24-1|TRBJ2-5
TGTGCCACCAGTGATTATATTGGGGGGAGGAGGGAAGAGACCCAGTACTTC
CATSDYIGGRREETQYF
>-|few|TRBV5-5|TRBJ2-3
TGTGCCAGCAGCTTCTTTGCCGGGACCGAAGGCACAGATACGCAGTATTTT
CASSFFAGTEGTDTQYF
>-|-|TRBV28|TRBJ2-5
TGTGCCAGCAGCTCCCATTTGACGGGATCACAAGAGACCCAGTACTTC
CASSSHLTGSQETQYF
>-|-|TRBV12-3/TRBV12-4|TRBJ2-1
TGTGCCAGCACCTCCGGGACTTTGAACAATGAGCAGTTCTTC
CASTSGTLNNEQFF
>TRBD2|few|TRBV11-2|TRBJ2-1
TGTGCCAGCAGCTCGGGACTAGCGGGAGGGGGTCATAGCTCCTACAATGAGCAGTTCTTC
CASSSGLAGGGHSSYNEQFF
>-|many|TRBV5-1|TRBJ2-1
TGCGCCAGCAGCCCCCGGGGCGGGACCGTAGGTAATGAGCAGTTCTTC
CASSPRGGTVGNEQFF
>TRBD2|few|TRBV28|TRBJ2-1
TGTGCCAGCAGTTTAACGGGACTACCCTACAATGAGCAGTTCTTC
CASSLTGLPYNEQFF
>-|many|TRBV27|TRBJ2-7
TGTGCCAGCAGTTCTCCCTTTTCCTACGAGCAGTACTTC
CASSSPFSYEQYF
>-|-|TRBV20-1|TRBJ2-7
TGCAGTGCCCCGTGGGACCGGACCTACGAGCAGTACTTC
CSAPWDRTYEQYF
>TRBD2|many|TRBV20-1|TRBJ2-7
TGCAGTGCTGGGACTAGCGGGAGGCCCTTGTACGAGCAGTACTTC
CSAGTSGRPLYEQYF
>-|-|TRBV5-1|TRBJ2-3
TGCGCCAGCAGCTATGAGAGGTCAGATACGCAGTATTTT
CASSYERSDTQYF
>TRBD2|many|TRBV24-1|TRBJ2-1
TGTGCCACCAATCGAGCGGGAGGGCCGGATGAGCAGTTCTTC
CATNRAGGPDEQFF
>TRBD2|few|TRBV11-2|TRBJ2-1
TGTGCCAGCAGCTTAGAGGGGACTAGCGGGACCTACAATGAGCAGTTCTTC
CASSLEGTSGTYNEQFF
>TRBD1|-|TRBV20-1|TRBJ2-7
TGCAGTGCTAGAACTGTTCGGGGGACAGGGGGCTACGAGCAGTACTTC
CSARTVRGTGGYEQYF
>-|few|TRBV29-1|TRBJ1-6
TGCAGCGTTGAAGATGAGTCCTTCTCCTATAATTCACCCCTCCACTTT
CSVEDESFSYNSPLHF
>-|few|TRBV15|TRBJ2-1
TGTGCCACCAGCAGAGATCTGGGGGGGGCTAACTACAATGAGCAGTTCTTC
CATSRDLGGANYNEQFF
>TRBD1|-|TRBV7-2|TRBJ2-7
TGTGCCAGCAGCTTCGAGGGGGACAGGTACGAGCAGTACTTC
CASSFEGDRYEQYF
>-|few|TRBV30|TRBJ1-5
TGTGCCTGGGCGTTGTACTTGGGTCAGCCCCAGCATTTT
CAWALYLGQPQHF
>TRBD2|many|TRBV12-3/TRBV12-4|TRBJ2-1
TGTGCCAGCAGTCCGTTAGCGGGAGGGCCTGTTGATGAGCAGTTCTTC
CASSPLAGGPVDEQFF
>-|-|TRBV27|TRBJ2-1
TGTGCCACCCTGCCGTTGAAAGGGGGTGAGCAGTTCTTC
CATLPLKGGEQFF
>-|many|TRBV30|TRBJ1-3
TGTGCCTGGACCTCGGGACAAGGATCTGGAAACACCATATATTTT
CAWTSGQGSGNTIYF
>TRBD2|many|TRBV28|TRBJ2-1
TGTGCCAGCAGTCCCGATGGACTAGCGGAAAACAATGAGCAGTTCTTC
CASSPDGLAENNEQFF
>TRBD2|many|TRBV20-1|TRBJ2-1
TGCAGTGCCATCTCAACGACTAGCGGGACTTACAATGAGCAGTTCTTC
CSAISTTSGTYNEQFF
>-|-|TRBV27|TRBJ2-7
TGTGCCAGCGGGCCCTGGGACCAGGTTTACGAGCAGTACTTC
CASGPWDQVYEQYF